The 25 T cell receptor beta chains given below trace back to one sample, sequenced in a study of shared clonotypes between healthy human individuals. Sequencing used immunoSEQ multiplex PCR; TCRdb keeps in-frame clones, though not all of them. The sample holds about a million clones, approximately 75% seen once. The sample consisted of memory CD4+ T cells from PBMCs. Stated subset: CD45RA-negative fraction. The receptors were sampled from a young man in good health. Some clones in this sample may be carry-over from other donors' samples.

The chain recombines TRBV5-1 with TRBJ1-2, with D possibly matching TRBD1 (6 bases). Trimming shortened V by 5 bases and J by 2 bases, and 13 bases separated the two germline ends. The CDR3 spans 14 residues. Germline CDR1 is SGHRS and CDR2 is YFSETQ. CDR3 protein: CASSRQEGNYGYTF. In DNA, the CDR3 is TGCGCCAGCAGTCGACAGGAGGGAAACTATGGCTACACCTTC.

This clone came up once. This rearrangement joins TRBV7-3 to TRBJ2-2, with D perhaps TRBD1 (5 bases). V was trimmed by 2 bases and J by 4 bases, leaving 5 bases between them. CDR3 length equals 13 residues. Germline assignment: CDR1 SGHTA and CDR2 FQGTGA. CDR3 sequence reads: CASSLDSTGELFF. DNA of the CDR3: TGTGCCAGCAGCTTAGACAGCACCGGGGAGCTGTTTTTT.

As concerns this clone: Other DNA sequences in the same sample also yield this CDR3. The CDR3 spells CASSPLQGAYEQYF. The CDR3 DNA reads TGTGCCAGCTCACCACTACAGGGCGCCTACGAGCAGTACTTC. V usage is TRBV18 and J usage is TRBJ2-7; D perhaps matches TRBD1 (6 bases). This CDR3 has 14 amino acids. Per germline, CDR1 KGHSH and CDR2 LQKENI. Trimming left V 1 base short and J 2 bases short, with 9 bases between. Drawing the rest from reference TRBV18 and TRBJ2-7, the complete variable domain is NAGVMQNPRHLVRRRGQEARLRCSPMKGHSHVYWYRQLPEEGLKFMVYLQKENIIDESGMPKERFSAEFPKEGPSILRIQQVVRGDSAAYFCASSPLQGAYEQYFGPGTRLTVT.

The rearrangement joins TRBV29-1 to TRBJ1-3, with D hard to call. Germline-derived CDR1 and CDR2 are SQVTM and ANQGSEA. CDR3 length equals 12 residues. V was pared by 6 bases and J by 11 bases, with 17 bases between. CDR3 bases: TGCAGCGTGAAGCTACCGGGCAATCCCATATATTTT. It is translated as CSVKLPGNPIYF.

In this sample, this clone turned up a few times. The V gene is TRBV7-2, the J gene TRBJ1-1; D uncertain. The CDR3 totals 13 residues. Per germline, CDR1 SGHTA and CDR2 FQGNSA. V was cut by 5 bases and J by 0 bases, with 7 bases left in between. The CDR3 sequence is CASSPRLNTEAFF. Written as DNA, the CDR3 is TGTGCCAGCAGCCCCAGACTGAACACTGAAGCTTTCTTT. Supplemented by reference TRBV7-2 and TRBJ1-1, the full variable domain reads GAGVSQSPSNKVTEKGKDVELRCDPISGHTALYWYRQSLGQGLEFLIYFQGNSAPDKSGLPSDRFSAERTGGSVSTLTIQRTQQEDSAVYLCASSPRLNTEAFFGQGTRLTVV.

V and J are TRBV28 and TRBJ1-1; 8 bases agree with TRBD1. V dropped 6 bases and J dropped 4; count of bases not matched to a gene: 10. In germline, CDR1 is MDHEN, CDR2 SYDVKM. The length of the CDR3 is 15 residues. The CDR3 protein is CASSFNRGLATEAFF. The CDR3 DNA is TGTGCCAGCAGCTTTAACAGGGGGTTGGCCACTGAAGCTTTCTTT.

The CDR3 protein is CASRNGLEDYNEQFF. The DNA for the CDR3 is TGTGCCAGCAGGAACGGGCTCGAGGACTACAATGAGCAGTTCTTC. V usage is TRBV11-1 and J usage is TRBJ2-1; D gene uncertain. CDR1 SGHAT and CDR2 FQDESV come from the germline V gene (reference sequence). V was cut by 6 bases and J by 3 bases, with 15 bases left in between. CDR3 size: 15 residues.

Remarks on this clone: Relative to the germline gene, one junction end is altered; a read error may explain this. The CDR3 protein is CASSEGGYREKGYGYTF. The CDR3 DNA follows: TGTGCCAGCAGTGAAGGGGGGTACAGGGAGAAGGGTTATGGCTACACCTTC. The J gene is TRBJ1-2, the V gene TRBV10-3; possible D gene TRBD1, 6 bases. Germline V gene lookup returns CDR1 ENHRY and CDR2 SYGVKD. This CDR3 comprises 17 residues.

The chain carries TRBV5-1 and TRBJ2-2, with D possibly called TRBD1 or TRBD2 (5 bases each). Trimming left V 2 bases short and J 2 bases short, with 7 bases between. Germline lookup yields CDR1 SGHRS and CDR2 YFSETQ. The CDR3 has 14 residues. The CDR3 loop is CASSFGTNTGELFF. The CDR3 coding sequence is TGCGCCAGCAGCTTTGGGACCAACACCGGGGAGCTGTTTTTT.

This clone was picked up a small number of times. The chain uses TRBV6-1 and TRBJ2-1; 8 bases align to TRBD2. The CDR3 spans 15 residues. After removal of 6 bases from V and 2 bases from J, the junction contained 6 bases not matched to a gene. Germline V lookup: CDR1 MNHNS, CDR2 SASEGT. CDR3 DNA: TGTGCCAGCAGGGATAGCGGGATCCCCTACAATGAGCAGTTCTTC. It yields the protein CASRDSGIPYNEQFF.

V is TRBV28 and J is TRBJ1-2; TRBD1 matches 7 bases. Trimming took 5 bases from V and 2 from J; bases not matched to a gene: 8. The CDR3 contains 15 residues. The germline V gene has CDR1 MDHEN and CDR2 SYDVKM. This CDR3 is CASSPTGTLNYGYTF. CDR3 coding DNA: TGTGCCAGCAGTCCGACAGGGACACTCAACTATGGCTACACCTTC.

The rearrangement links TRBV5-1 to TRBJ1-1; tentative D call: TRBD1 (6 bases). Germline values: CDR1 SGHRS, CDR2 YFSETQ. The CDR3 consists of 13 residues. Trimming removed 2 bases at V and 7 bases at J, with 12 bases between. The CDR3 reads CASSFSEGVEAFF. CDR3 nucleotides: TGCGCCAGCAGCTTCTCGGAGGGGGTTGAAGCTTTCTTT. The variable domain in full, with the rest retrieved from reference TRBV5-1 and TRBJ1-1, is KAGVTQTPRYLIKTRGQQVTLSCSPISGHRSVSWYQQTPGQGLQFLFEYFSETQRNKGNFPGRFSGRQFSNSRSEMNVSTLELGDSALYLCASSFSEGVEAFFGQGTRLTVV.

The rearrangement uses TRBV27 and TRBJ1-5; possible D gene TRBD1, 6 bases. The germline V and J ends were trimmed by 6 bases and 4 bases, with 10 bases remaining between them. Per germline, CDR1 MNHEY and CDR2 SMNVEV (reference sequence). The CDR3 runs 13 residues. CDR3: CASSQGTNQPQHF. The CDR3 bases are TGTGCCAGCAGCCAGGGGACTAATCAGCCCCAGCATTTT.

The chain carries TRBV15 and TRBJ2-1; a weak D match, TRBD2 (6 bases). Per germline, CDR1 LNHNV and CDR2 YYDKDF (reference sequence). Trimming left V 3 bases short and J 6 bases short, with 21 bases between. This CDR3 region has 17 residues. CDR3 protein: CATSSEDPGLRGNEQFF. In nucleotides, the CDR3 is TGTGCCACCAGCAGTGAAGACCCGGGACTGCGGGGCAATGAGCAGTTCTTC.

As for this clone: This specimen includes other DNA sequences encoding the same CDR3. J is TRBJ2-7 and V is TRBV6-1, with unresolved D. The CDR3 spans 11 residues. Germline V gives CDR1 MNHNS, CDR2 SASEGT. V was shortened by 3 bases and J by 3 bases, with 3 bases between the two germline ends. CDR3 residues: CASSDRYEQYF. In DNA, the CDR3 is TGTGCCAGCAGTGACCGCTACGAGCAGTACTTC.

CDR3 coding DNA: TGTGCCAGCAGCCCTGGACAGGTTCTAACCATATATTTT. It codes for CASSPGQVLTIYF. J is TRBJ1-3 and V is TRBV7-6, with 7 bases matching TRBD1. This CDR3 is 13 amino acids long. V shed 5 bases and J 10 bases; nucleotides not matched to a gene: 8. Germline lookup yields CDR1 SGHVS and CDR2 FNYEAQ.

The chain links TRBV7-2 to TRBJ2-7, with D tentatively TRBD1 (6 bases). CDR3 size: 16 residues. The germline V gene has CDR1 SGHTA and CDR2 FQGNSA. Trimming removed 5 bases from V and 6 bases from J, with 23 bases in between. Here the CDR3 DNA reads TGTGCCAGCAGCGGCCACCTACAGGGCAGGAAGCGCGAGCAGTACTTC. It translates to CASSGHLQGRKREQYF.

V gene TRBV7-9 combines with J gene TRBJ2-5; D gene unclear. Per germline, CDR1 SEHNR and CDR2 FQNEAQ (reference sequence). The CDR3 totals 14 residues. Between the trimmed V and J ends, which lost 8 bases and 4 bases, there was a span of 17 bases. Written as DNA, the CDR3 is TGTGCCAGCTCCCCGATTTGGGCGTCAGAGACCCAGTACTTC. Amino acids: CASSPIWASETQYF.

The chain has TRBV19 and TRBJ1-2; TRBD1 aligns across 9 bases. The CDR3 has 14 residues. The V gene end was trimmed by 5 bases and the J gene end by 2 bases; junction bases not matched to a gene: 3. Germline CDR1 is LNHDA and CDR2 is SQIVND (reference sequence). CDR3 sequence (DNA): TGTGCCAGTAGTCGGGACAGGGACAACTATGGCTACACCTTC. It encodes CASSRDRDNYGYTF.

The rearrangement joins TRBV7-2 to TRBJ1-2; possibly TRBD1 for D (5 bases). Deletions cut 5 bases from V and 6 bases from J, with 16 bases between. CDR1 SGHTA and CDR2 FQGNSA come from the germline V gene. This CDR3 region has 14 residues. The CDR3 coding sequence is TGTGCCAGCAGCCCGTCTAGGGACCGGGATGGCTACACCTTC. Encoded protein: CASSPSRDRDGYTF.

This clone was seen a handful of times. This chain connects TRBV7-8 to TRBJ2-1, with 12 bases matching TRBD2. J was trimmed by 5 bases and V by 5 bases; bases with no gene match: 13. CDR1 is SGHVS, CDR2 FQNEAQ, per germline. CDR3 size: 18 residues. The CDR3 sequence: CASSPRLAGEGFHNEQFF. Here the CDR3 DNA reads TGTGCCAGCAGCCCAAGACTAGCGGGAGAAGGGTTCCACAATGAGCAGTTCTTC.

This clone was counted once. The rearrangement uses TRBV10-1 and TRBJ2-3, with D hard to call. V was clipped by 4 bases and J by 0 bases, with 8 bases between them. CDR1 is WNHNN, CDR2 SYGVQD, per germline (reference sequence). This CDR3 contains 14 residues. CDR3 DNA sequence: TGCGCCAGCAGTGCGGCAGAGAGCACAGATACGCAGTATTTT. This codes for CASSAAESTDTQYF.

Many counts were recorded for this clone. The CDR3 region has the DNA TGCAGCGCAGGGATGCGGGGGGTCTCTGGAAACACCATATATTTT. Protein: CSAGMRGVSGNTIYF. V usage is TRBV29-1 and J usage is TRBJ1-3, with D perhaps TRBD1 (5 bases). This CDR3 spans 15 amino acids. CDR1 SQVTM and CDR2 ANQGSEA come from the germline V gene. V lost 7 bases and J lost 0, with 16 bases in between.

This clone has just a few counts. The CDR3 DNA reads TGTGCCAGCAGCCGCCGTCCGACGGTACTATGGCGGTACACCTTC. This sequence encodes CASSRRPTVLWRYTF. This rearrangement joins TRBV5-6 to TRBJ1-2; D gene unclear. Trimming cost V 4 bases and J 11 bases, with 24 bases left between them. Germline V gene data show CDR1 as SGHDT and CDR2 as YYEEEE. The CDR3 runs to 15 residues.

The chain recombines TRBV10-3 with TRBJ2-7; possible D gene TRBD2, 6 bases. CDR3 size: 17 residues. V was cut by 4 bases and J by 3 bases, with 22 bases left in between. CDR1 is ENHRY and CDR2 is SYGVKD in the germline V gene. The CDR3 DNA sequence: TGTGCCATCAGTGCCCGGCCCGTAGGGGAGGTCGACTACGAGCAGTACTTC. This gives the protein CAISARPVGEVDYEQYF.